The rows below give T cell receptor beta chains drawn from one sample of a study of technical replicates of blood from a handful of donors. Assay: immunoSEQ multiplex PCR; the TCRdb copy retains only in-frame clones and omits some. Among more than 65,000 clones listed, 93% were seen once. The material sequenced was T cells isolated from PBMCs. These receptor sequences come from a human donor in good health. Each CDR3 is given with its conserved first and last residue. The order of the fields is J gene, V gene, clone size, D gene, CDR3 DNA, CDR3 protein. A D gene is named only where the DNA matches it firmly. Clone size is shown for a subset of rows, as once, few, many or a class of expanded clone.

>TRBJ2-3|TRBV29-1|.|.
TGCAGCGCGATGATTTTAGCACTTAGCACAGATACGCAGTATTTT
CSAMILALSTDTQYF
>TRBJ2-3|TRBV30|once|TRBD2
TGTGCCTGGAGTGCGGCGGGGGGAGATACGCAGTATTTT
CAWSAAGGDTQYF
>TRBJ1-1|TRBV19|.|.
TGTGCCAGTAATGGGGCTATGAACACTGAAGCTTTCTTT
CASNGAMNTEAFF
>TRBJ2-7|TRBV9|.|TRBD2
TGTGCCAGCAGCGTAGACGGACTAGCGGGAGGGCCAAAGTACGAGCAGTACTTC
CASSVDGLAGGPKYEQYF
>TRBJ2-7|TRBV7-6|.|TRBD1
TGTGCCAGCAGCTTAACCTTCGCGGGACAGGGACGTTTCGACGAGCAGTACTTC
CASSLTFAGQGRFDEQYF
>TRBJ1-2|TRBV7-8|.|TRBD1
TGTGCCAGCAGCTTAGCGGGGGGACAGGGAGACTATGGCTACACCTTC
CASSLAGGQGDYGYTF
>TRBJ2-1|TRBV27|.|.
TGTGCCAGCAGTTGGCGGAATGAGCAGTTCTTC
CASSWRNEQFF
>TRBJ1-1|TRBV6-1|.|.
TGTGCCAGCAGTGAACTTTCCTTTGGGGGCCGCCTGGGGCCGGACACTGAAGCTTTCTTT
CASSELSFGGRLGPDTEAFF
>TRBJ2-4|TRBV6-5|few|.
TGTGCCAGCAGTTACGACCGCGGAAACATTCAGTACTTC
CASSYDRGNIQYF
>TRBJ1-2|TRBV7-9|.|.
TGTGCCAGCAGCGGAGGATATTCTCCTAACTATGGCTACACCTTC
CASSGGYSPNYGYTF
>TRBJ2-7|TRBV1|.|.
TGCACCAGCAGCCAAGTACAGCGGGTTGGCGACGAGCAGTACTTC
CTSSQVQRVGDEQYF
>TRBJ2-7|TRBV29-1|.|.
TGCAGCGTTGAAGACAGATCCTACGAGCAGTACTTC
CSVEDRSYEQYF
>TRBJ2-1|TRBV28|.|.
TGTGCCAGCACGGTTAGCTCCTACAATGAGCAGTTCTTC
CASTVSSYNEQFF
>TRBJ1-2|TRBV27|.|.
TGTGCCAGCACCAACATCCCCCCGGGGGACTATGGCTACACCTTC
CASTNIPPGDYGYTF
>TRBJ2-7|TRBV28|.|.
TGTGCCAGCAGTCCCCCAGGAACCGACGAGCAGTACTTC
CASSPPGTDEQYF
>TRBJ2-7|TRBV30|once|TRBD2
TGTGCCTGGAGTGTTGGATTAGCGGGAGCCGGGGACGAGCAGTACTTC
CAWSVGLAGAGDEQYF
>TRBJ2-5|TRBV5-1|.|TRBD2
TGCGCCAGCAGCCTACTAGCGGGAGAGCAAGAGACCCAGTACTTC
CASSLLAGEQETQYF
>TRBJ2-7|TRBV7-8|.|.
TGTGCCAGCAGCTTAGTGGGGGCCAGCGAGCAGTACTTC
CASSLVGASEQYF
>TRBJ2-1|TRBV7-9|.|TRBD2
TGTGCCAGCAGCCGAACTAGCGGGAGCCCCGCCGAGCAGTTCTTC
CASSRTSGSPAEQFF
>TRBJ1-4|TRBV7-2|.|.
TGTGCCAGCAGTCCCGGGACTTTCTCAACTAATGAAAAACTGTTTTTT
CASSPGTFSTNEKLFF
>TRBJ2-7|TRBV7-8|once|TRBD2
TGTGCCAGCAGCTTAACTAGCGGGAGATCGCCCTACGAGCAGTACTTC
CASSLTSGRSPYEQYF
>TRBJ2-3|TRBV5-6|.|TRBD1
TGTGCCAGCAGTTCCACAGGGGGCCCCACAGATACGCAGTATTTT
CASSSTGGPTDTQYF
>TRBJ2-7|TRBV28|.|TRBD1
TGTGCCAGCAGACCGGGACAGGTGAGCTACGAGCAGTACTTC
CASRPGQVSYEQYF
>TRBJ2-2|TRBV14|.|TRBD1
TGTGCCAGCAGCCAGTGGGACAGGGAAGTAACCGGGGAGCTGTTTTTT
CASSQWDREVTGELFF
>TRBJ1-1|TRBV27|.|.
TGTGCCAGCAGTTTATATTCCCCAGGCTGGGCTGGTAGCACTGAAGCTTTCTTT
CASSLYSPGWAGSTEAFF
>TRBJ2-2|TRBV6-4|.|.
TGTGCCAGCAGGCGGGAAGTGAACACCGGGGAGCTGTTTTTT
CASRREVNTGELFF
>TRBJ2-2|TRBV9|.|.
TGTGCCAGCAGCCCCCCCGGGGCAGGGGTTACCGGGGAGCTGTTTTTT
CASSPPGAGVTGELFF
>TRBJ1-1|TRBV6-4|.|.
TGTGCCAGCAGTGAACGGGAGAACACTGAAGCTTTCTTT
CASSERENTEAFF
>TRBJ2-5|TRBV10-3|.|.
TGTGCCATCAGCCAGGGGCAAGTAGAGACCCAGTACTTC
CAISQGQVETQYF
>TRBJ2-7|TRBV5-1|.|.
TGCGCCAGCAGCTTGGGACAGCCCCTGTACGAGCAGTACTTC
CASSLGQPLYEQYF
>TRBJ2-6|TRBV11-3|.|TRBD1
TGTGCCAGCAGCCCCCGGACAGGGAGAGGGTCTGGGGCCAACGTCCTGACTTTC
CASSPRTGRGSGANVLTF
>TRBJ1-1|TRBV7-2|.|.
TGTGCCAGCAGCTTATATGCAGGGGAAAACACTGAAGCTTTCTTT
CASSLYAGENTEAFF